This TCR beta chain was sequenced for a study of siplizumab effects on memory and regulatory T cells. Sequencing was performed with immunoSEQ multiplex PCR; in TCRdb, only in-frame clones are kept and a portion is missing. The sample contains tens of thousands of clones, 80% to 95% of which appear only once. This CDR3 has 13 amino acids. Germline CDR1 SEHNR, CDR2 FQNEAQ (reference sequence). V gave up 7 bases and J gave up 2 bases, with 12 bases separating them. V usage is TRBV7-9 and J usage is TRBJ2-7; a weak D match, TRBD2 (6 bases). Sequencing was carried out using CD8+ T cells sorted from blood. The receptor's source is a human donor in good health. CDR3 loop: CASTWGETYEQYF. Here the CDR3 DNA reads TGTGCCAGCACATGGGGGGAAACCTACGAGCAGTACTTC.